Listed here are 14 T cell receptor beta chains from one sample, sequenced in a study of T cells in Graves' hyperthyroidism and ophthalmopathy. RNA transcripts gave rise to amplified TCR beta CDR3 regions. First-round RT-PCR targeting the TCR CDR3 was performed with the HTBI primer set. TCRdb used MiXCR to reprocess the multiplex PCR reads, holding one entry per CDR3 protein. The sample comprises some 180,000 distinct CDR3 sequences, over 15% of which are singletons, and around 29% rests with the top ten. Source material: blood. The receptors were gathered from a woman in her fifties or sixties with Graves' hyperthyroidism.

This clonotype was counted many times. The V gene is TRBV2, the J gene TRBJ1-5; D remains ambiguous. The CDR3 consists of 20 residues. Germline-derived CDR1 and CDR2 are SNHLY and FYNNEI. Trimming shortened V by 5 bases and J by 1 base, and 27 bases separated the two germline ends. The CDR3 protein is CASSYILPVGPQTSNQPQHF. CDR3 DNA: TGTGCCAGCAGTTACATTCTCCCGGTGGGCCCCCAGACGAGCAATCAGCCCCAGCATTTT.

This clonotype was recorded at least ten times. The rearrangement links TRBV28 to TRBJ1-5; D not resolved. The CDR3 length is 15 residues. Trimming took off 3 bases at V and 3 bases at J, with 12 bases between the two ends. Germline assignment: CDR1 MDHEN and CDR2 SYDVKM. The CDR3, as DNA: TGTGCCAGCAGTTTTGAGGGATGGGACAATCAGCCCCAGCATTTT. Protein sequence: CASSFEGWDNQPQHF.

This clonotype was detected ten times or more. This chain uses TRBV27 with TRBJ1-1, with D uncertain. This CDR3 contains 13 residues. V was shortened by 0 bases and J by 4 bases, with 6 bases between the two germline ends. Germline lookup yields CDR1 MNHEY and CDR2 SMNVEV (reference sequence). CDR3 DNA sequence: TGTGCCAGCAGTTTATCTCGAGGCACTGAAGCTTTCTTT. Translation: CASSLSRGTEAFF.

This clonotype was seen many times. The V and J genes are TRBV6-1 and TRBJ1-3; weak D call: TRBD1 (6 bases). CDR3 length: 15 amino acids. V lost 7 bases, J lost 0 bases, and 13 bases lay in between. Per germline, CDR1 MNHNS and CDR2 SASEGT. The CDR3 DNA sequence: TGTGCCAGCACTCGCCAGGGGAACTCTGGAAACACCATATATTTT. Translating it yields CASTRQGNSGNTIYF.

This clonotype occurred many times. The rearrangement uses TRBV2 and TRBJ2-5; D unresolved. The CDR3 sequence is 14 residues long. Germline CDR1 reads SNHLY; CDR2 reads FYNNEI. The ends were cut back, 2 bases at V and 2 bases at J, with 9 bases in the middle. The CDR3 sequence: CASSEMGKQETQYF. The CDR3 DNA reads TGTGCCAGCAGTGAAATGGGCAAACAAGAGACCCAGTACTTC. The complete variable domain, with remaining parts taken from reference TRBV2 and TRBJ2-5, reads EPEVTQTPSHQVTQMGQEVILRCVPISNHLYFYWYRQILGQKVEFLVSFYNNEISEKSEIFDDQFSVERPDGSNFTLKIRSTKLEDSAMYFCASSEMGKQETQYFGPGTRLLVL.

This clonotype was detected ten times or more. The genes are TRBV18 and TRBJ2-3, with TRBD1 matching over 10 bases. This CDR3 comprises 15 residues. Trimming at V came to 5 bases and at J to 10 bases, leaving 12 bases not matched to a gene. Germline CDR1 and CDR2: KGHSH and LQKENI. CDR3 residues: CASSSVRTGGDAQYF. For the CDR3, the DNA is TGTGCCAGCTCATCAGTTCGGACAGGGGGTGATGCGCAGTATTTT.

This clonotype was seen many times. The chain has TRBV6-6 and TRBJ1-2; D gene unclear. From germline, CDR1 is MNHNY and CDR2 SVGAGI (reference sequence). The CDR3 contains 14 residues. V was shortened by 2 bases and J by 8 bases, with 15 bases between the two germline ends. The CDR3: CASSYQGPLMGYTF. The CDR3 DNA reads as TGTGCCAGCAGTTACCAAGGACCCCTGATGGGCTACACCTTC.

This clonotype was seen repeatedly, ten times or more. The genes are TRBV25-1 and TRBJ1-4; unclear D gene. Between the trimmed V and J ends, which lost 4 bases and 9 bases, there was a span of 12 bases. CDR3 length: 13 residues. Germline V lookup: CDR1 MGHDK, CDR2 SYGVNS. CDR3 in DNA: TGTGCCAGCAGTGTGCAGGAAGGGAAAAAACTGTTTTTT. Its protein product is CASSVQEGKKLFF. Drawing the rest from reference TRBV25-1 and TRBJ1-4, the complete variable domain is EADIYQTPRYLVIGTGKKITLECSQTMGHDKMYWYQQDPGMELHLIHYSYGVNSTEKGDLSSESTVSRIRTEHFPLTLESARPSHTSQYLCASSVQEGKKLFFGSGTQLSVL.

To note about this clonotype: Possible read error: a much larger clone is one base away. The chain combines TRBV7-9 with TRBJ2-1, with TRBD2 as a possible D gene (5 bases). The CDR3 extends over 12 amino acids. CDR1 is SEHNR and CDR2 is FQNEAQ in the germline V gene (reference sequence). The CDR3 loop reads CAGSRGYNEQFF. CDR3 DNA: TGTGCCGGCAGCCGGGGCTACAATGAGCAGTTCTTC.

This clonotype was counted at least ten times. A clone one base away is much larger, so this may be a read error. This chain connects TRBV9 to TRBJ2-1; D unclear. In germline, CDR1 is SGDLS, CDR2 YYNGEE. The CDR3 has 13 amino acids. With 0 bases removed from V and 3 bases from J, the gap between germline ends came to 4 bases. CDR3 DNA: TGTGCCAGCAGCGTAGCCCACTACAATGAGCAGTTCTTC. Residues: CASSVAHYNEQFF.

The CDR3: CSARNRGQVNGYTF. CDR3 DNA sequence: TGCAGTGCTAGAAACAGGGGGCAAGTAAATGGCTACACCTTC. The gene calls are TRBV20-1 and TRBJ1-2; 9 bases align to TRBD1. The V gene end was trimmed by 2 bases and the J gene end by 6 bases; junction bases not matched to a gene: 7. Germline V gives CDR1 DFQATT, CDR2 SNEGSKA (reference sequence). This CDR3 comprises 14 residues.

This clonotype was detected many times. The chain is built from TRBV7-9 and TRBJ2-7; possible D gene TRBD2, 5 bases. The germline gives CDR1 SEHNR, CDR2 FQNEAQ (reference sequence). This CDR3 spans 13 amino acids. Trimming took off 3 bases at V and 2 bases at J, with 8 bases between the two ends. CDR3 bases: TGTGCCAGCAGCTTTAGCGAGACCTACGAGCAGTACTTC. The encoded protein is CASSFSETYEQYF.

This clonotype was seen at least ten times. This chain joins TRBV9 and TRBJ1-1; D is undetermined. With 0 bases removed from V and 1 base from J, the gap between germline ends came to 7 bases. The length of the CDR3 is 14 residues. CDR1 and CDR2 (germline): SGDLS, YYNGEE. The CDR3 is CASSVATRNTEAFF. In nucleotides, the CDR3 is TGTGCCAGCAGCGTAGCCACACGGAACACTGAAGCTTTCTTT.

This clonotype was seen ten or more times. V gene TRBV27 combines with J gene TRBJ1-5; 8 bases are shared with TRBD1. V gave up 6 bases and J gave up 5 bases; unmatched junction bases: 0. CDR1 and CDR2 from the germline V gene are MNHEY and SMNVEV (reference sequence). This CDR3 comprises 12 residues. CDR3: CASRQGDQPQHF. The CDR3 coding sequence is TGTGCCAGCAGACAGGGGGATCAGCCCCAGCATTTT.